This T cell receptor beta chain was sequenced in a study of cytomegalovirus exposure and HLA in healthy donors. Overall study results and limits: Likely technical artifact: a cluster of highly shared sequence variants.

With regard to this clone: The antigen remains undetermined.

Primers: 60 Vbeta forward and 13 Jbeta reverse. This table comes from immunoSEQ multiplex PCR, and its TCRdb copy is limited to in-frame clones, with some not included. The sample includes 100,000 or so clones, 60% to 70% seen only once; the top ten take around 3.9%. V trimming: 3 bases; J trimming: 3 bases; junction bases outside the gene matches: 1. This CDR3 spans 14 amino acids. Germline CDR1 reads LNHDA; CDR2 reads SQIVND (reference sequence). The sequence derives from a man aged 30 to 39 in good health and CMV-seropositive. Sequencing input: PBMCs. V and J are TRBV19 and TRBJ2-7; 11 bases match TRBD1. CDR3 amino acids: CASSMGQGGYEQYF. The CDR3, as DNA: TGTGCCAGTAGTATGGGACAGGGGGGCTACGAGCAGTACTTC.